Detailed here is one T cell receptor beta chain. Its antigen is unknown. The data are from a study of STAT5B mutations in CD4+ large granular lymphocyte leukemia. Generated by immunoSEQ multiplex PCR, the TCRdb table keeps only in-frame clones and is missing some. The sample has roughly 36,000 clones, 69% seen once. This CDR3 is 14 amino acids long. The V gene end was trimmed by 5 bases and the J gene end by 1 base; junction bases not matched to a gene: 5. Germline V CDR1 and CDR2: MNHEY, SMNVEV (reference sequence). Notes on the study in general: Patient CD4-sorted repertoires looked more clonal than healthy CD4+ repertoires, even without putative leukemic clones. No patients shared main leukemic clonotypes, though about 24% appeared at low frequency elsewhere.

The rearrangement uses TRBV27 and TRBJ2-7; 7 bases match TRBD1. This clonotype was sampled from a human donor in good health. Specimen: CD4+ T cells from blood buffy coats. The CDR3 loop reads CASSTRTGSYEQYF. In nucleotides, the CDR3 is TGTGCCAGCAGTACCCGGACAGGTTCCTACGAGCAGTACTTC.